This passage covers 10 T cell receptor beta chains from one sample sequenced in a study of blood T cell repertoires in COVID-19. Clones were sequenced by immunoSEQ multiplex PCR, and TCRdb holds only the in-frame ones, with some missing. Among 25,000 or so clones listed, about 80% were seen once. Material for sequencing was peripheral blood. The receptors were gathered from a man aged 65 to 85 with acute or convalescent COVID-19.

The chain joins TRBV9 to TRBJ1-4, with TRBD1 matching 9 bases. V lost 4 bases, J lost 0 bases, and 7 bases stayed unmatched. Germline V lookup: CDR1 SGDLS, CDR2 YYNGEE. The CDR3 runs 17 residues. The CDR3 protein is CASSLGQGTATNEKLFF. DNA for the CDR3: TGTGCCAGCAGCCTTGGACAGGGGACTGCAACTAATGAAAAACTGTTTTTT.

The chain combines TRBV7-9 with TRBJ2-5; TRBD2 might be the D (5 bases). CDR1 is SEHNR and CDR2 is FQNEAQ in the germline V gene (reference sequence). This CDR3 is built from 15 residues. V lost 0 bases to trimming and J lost 4 bases, with 12 bases between them. The DNA of the CDR3 is TGTGCCAGCAGCTTAGCATACAGCGGATCAGAGACCCAGTACTTC. This encodes CASSLAYSGSETQYF.

The chain joins TRBV5-5 to TRBJ1-1; D remains unclear. V was shortened by 0 bases and J by 5 bases, with 8 bases between the two germline ends. The germline V gene has CDR1 SGHKS and CDR2 YYEKEE (reference sequence). This CDR3 comprises 13 residues. CDR3 loop: CASSLGSRTEAFF. CDR3 DNA: TGTGCCAGCAGCTTGGGTTCTCGGACTGAAGCTTTCTTT.

The chain carries TRBV20-1 and TRBJ2-7; no firm D call. The CDR3 is 11 residues long. The germline CDR1 and CDR2 sequences are DFQATT and SNEGSKA (reference sequence). The CDR3 loop reads CSITVSYEQYF. The CDR3 DNA sequence: TGCAGCATTACAGTGTCCTACGAGCAGTACTTC.

Note on this clone: One end of the junction is discordant with germline, which a read error may explain. The rearrangement links TRBV7-2 to TRBJ1-2; perhaps TRBD1 as D (5 bases). Germline values: CDR1 SGHTA, CDR2 FQGNSA. The CDR3 is 16 amino acids. CDR3 loop: CASSLAQSGIGGGYTF. The CDR3 coding sequence is TGTGCCAGCAGCCTAGCCCAATCAGGGATAGGTGGAGGCTACACCTTC.

The J gene is TRBJ2-1, the V gene TRBV10-2; D is perhaps TRBD1 (6 bases). The CDR3 has 13 residues. The V gene's germline CDR1 is WSHSY and CDR2 SAAADI. V was pared by 8 bases and J by 10 bases, with 18 bases between. This CDR3 is CASLFTGTEEQFF. DNA of the CDR3: TGCGCCAGCTTATTCACAGGGACGGAAGAGCAGTTCTTC.

CDR3 protein: CASSPYEVANYGYTF. The CDR3 nucleotides read TGTGCCAGCAGTCCCTACGAGGTGGCTAACTATGGCTACACCTTC. The rearrangement uses TRBV27 and TRBJ1-2; D ambiguous. The CDR3 has 15 residues. Germline V gene data show CDR1 as MNHEY and CDR2 as SMNVEV (reference sequence). Trimming left V 5 bases short and J 0 bases short, with 13 bases between.

The CDR3, as DNA: TGTGCCAGCAGCTTGGGTGCTGGGCGCTCTGGAAACACCATATATTTT. This sequence encodes CASSLGAGRSGNTIYF. The chain has TRBV5-4 and TRBJ1-3; D gene ambiguous. Germline V gene sequence: CDR1 SGHNT, CDR2 YYREEE (reference sequence). The CDR3 contains 16 residues. V lost 0 bases and J lost 0, with 10 bases in between.

A single count supports this clone. J is TRBJ1-2 and V is TRBV5-1; 7 positions agree with TRBD1. V lost 4 bases, J lost 8 bases, and 5 bases stayed unmatched. The CDR3 has 12 amino acids. CDR1 and CDR2 from the germline V gene are SGHRS and YFSETQ. CDR3 DNA sequence: TGCGCCAGCAGCACCCAGGGGGACGGCTACACCTTC. The encoded protein is CASSTQGDGYTF. Complete variable domain (other parts from reference TRBV5-1 and TRBJ1-2): KAGVTQTPRYLIKTRGQQVTLSCSPISGHRSVSWYQQTPGQGLQFLFEYFSETQRNKGNFPGRFSGRQFSNSRSEMNVSTLELGDSALYLCASSTQGDGYTFGSGTRLTVV.

The V and J genes are TRBV19 and TRBJ1-4, with 7 positions matching TRBD1. The CDR3 sequence is 14 residues long. The trim removed 3 bases at V and 8 bases at J, leaving 6 bases unmatched. Germline V gives CDR1 LNHDA, CDR2 SQIVND (reference sequence). Written as DNA, the CDR3 is TGTGCCAGTAGTATTGCGACAGGGACCGAAAAACTGTTTTTT. Encoded protein: CASSIATGTEKLFF.